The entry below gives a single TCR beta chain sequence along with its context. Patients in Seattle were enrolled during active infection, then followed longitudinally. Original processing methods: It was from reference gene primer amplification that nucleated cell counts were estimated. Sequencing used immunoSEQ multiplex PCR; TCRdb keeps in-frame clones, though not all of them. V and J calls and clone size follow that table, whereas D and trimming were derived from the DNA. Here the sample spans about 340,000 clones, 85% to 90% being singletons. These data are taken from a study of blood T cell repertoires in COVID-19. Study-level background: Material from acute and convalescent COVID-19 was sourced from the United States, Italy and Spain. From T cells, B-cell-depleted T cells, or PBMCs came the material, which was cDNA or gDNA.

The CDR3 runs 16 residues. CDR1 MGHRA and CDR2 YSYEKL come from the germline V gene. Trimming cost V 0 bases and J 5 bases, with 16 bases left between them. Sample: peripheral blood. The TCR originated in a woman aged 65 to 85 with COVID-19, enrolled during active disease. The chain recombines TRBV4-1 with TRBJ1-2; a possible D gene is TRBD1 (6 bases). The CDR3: CASSQDSSGARYGYTF. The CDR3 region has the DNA TGCGCCAGCAGCCAAGATAGTTCAGGGGCGAGATATGGCTACACCTTC.